This T cell receptor (beta chain) was sequenced during a study of spatial heterogeneity in lung cancer. Study overall: Consistent detection of more beta-chain than alpha-chain sequences was observed. Overall study findings and caveats: At resection, ubiquitous expanded tumor TCRs appeared in blood more than at follow-up.

V dropped 11 bases and J dropped 1; count of bases not matched to a gene: 8. From germline, CDR1 is MNHEY and CDR2 SVGAGI. The CDR3 runs to 13 residues. This clonotype was picked up many times. The antigen remains undetermined. Every TCR cDNA molecule bore its own unique molecular identifier. TCRdb reprocessed the 5' RACE reads with MiXCR, giving one entry per CDR3 protein. The table shows 26,000 or so distinct CDR3 sequences, with about 13% occurring only once. Specified time point: sample taken at primary tumor resection. Researchers sequenced whole RNA taken from tumor, nontumor lung or frozen PBMC without sorting. Approximately 70 TRACERx patients with early, untreated non-small cell lung cancer donated samples.

Sequenced here: PBMCs, sampled at surgery. The chain combines TRBV6-5 with TRBJ2-7; 7 nucleotides line up with TRBD2. The clonotype comes from a female donor with early-stage non-small cell lung cancer. CDR3 coding DNA: TGTGCCTGTAGACTAGCAGATTCCTACGAGCAGTACTTC. This sequence encodes CACRLADSYEQYF.